This section outlines one T cell receptor beta chain sequence together with its context. When the RNA was reverse transcribed, random hexamers were used with an input of roughly 0.45 to 1 ug. TCRdb redid the calling of the immunoSEQ multiplex PCR reads with MiXCR, one entry per CDR3 protein. The table has roughly 150,000 distinct CDR3 sequences, about 94% seen once. The sequenced target, TCR beta, came from blood CD8+ and CD4+ T cells. TEMRA cells were FACS-enriched and CD8+ and CD4+ T cells negatively isolated. This specimen comes from a study of CD8 T cells in Susac syndrome. The CDR3 runs to 13 residues. CDR1 MDHEN and CDR2 SYDVKM come from the germline V gene. V lost 5 bases and J 1 base, leaving 8 bases between the germline ends.

Material: CD8+ T cells from PBMCs. This sequence originates from a human donor with multiple sclerosis. The genes are TRBV28 and TRBJ2-5; D is undetermined. Here the CDR3 reads CASSAITQETQYF. DNA of the CDR3: TGTGCCAGCAGTGCGATTACCCAAGAGACCCAGTACTTC.